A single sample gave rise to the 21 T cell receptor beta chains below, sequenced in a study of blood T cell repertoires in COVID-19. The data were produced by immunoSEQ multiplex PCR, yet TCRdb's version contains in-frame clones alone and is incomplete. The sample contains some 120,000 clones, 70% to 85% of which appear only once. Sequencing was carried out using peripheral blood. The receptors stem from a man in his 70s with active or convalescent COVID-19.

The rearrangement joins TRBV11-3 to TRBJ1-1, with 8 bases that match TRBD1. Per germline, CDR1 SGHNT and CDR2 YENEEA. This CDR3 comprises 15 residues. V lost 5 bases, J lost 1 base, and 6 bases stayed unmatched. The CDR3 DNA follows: TGTGCCAGCAGCCCTGGGACAGGAGAGAACACTGAAGCTTTCTTT. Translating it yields CASSPGTGENTEAFF.

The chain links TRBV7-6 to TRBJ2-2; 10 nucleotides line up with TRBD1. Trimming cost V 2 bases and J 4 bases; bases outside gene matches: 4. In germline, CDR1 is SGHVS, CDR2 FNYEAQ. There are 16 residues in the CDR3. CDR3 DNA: TGTGCCAGCAGCTTACTGGGACAGGGGACCACCGGGGAGCTGTTTTTT. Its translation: CASSLLGQGTTGELFF.

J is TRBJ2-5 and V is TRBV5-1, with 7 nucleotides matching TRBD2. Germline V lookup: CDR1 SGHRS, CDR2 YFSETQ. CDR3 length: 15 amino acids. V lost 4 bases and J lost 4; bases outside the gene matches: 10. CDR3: CASSPQAGPGETQYF. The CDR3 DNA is TGCGCCAGCAGCCCCCAAGCGGGGCCGGGAGAGACCCAGTACTTC.

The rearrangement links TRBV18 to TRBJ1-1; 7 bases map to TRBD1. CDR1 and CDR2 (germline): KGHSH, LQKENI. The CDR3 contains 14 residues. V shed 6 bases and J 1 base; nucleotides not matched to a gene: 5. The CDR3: CASSRTGENTEAFF. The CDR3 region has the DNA TGTGCCAGCTCCCGGACAGGCGAGAACACTGAAGCTTTCTTT.

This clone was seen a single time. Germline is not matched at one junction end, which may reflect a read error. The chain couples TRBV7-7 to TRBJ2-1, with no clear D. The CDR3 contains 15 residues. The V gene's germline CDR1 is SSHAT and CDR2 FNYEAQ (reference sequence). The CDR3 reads CASSLGPSSYNEQFF. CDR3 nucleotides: TGTGCTAGCAGCTTAGGGCCTAGCTCCTACAATGAGCAGTTCTTC.

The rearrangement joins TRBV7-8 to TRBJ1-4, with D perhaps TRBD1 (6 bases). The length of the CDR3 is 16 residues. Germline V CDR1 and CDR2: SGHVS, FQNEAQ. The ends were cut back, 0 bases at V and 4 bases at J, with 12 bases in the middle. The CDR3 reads CASSLATAGVNEKLFF. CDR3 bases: TGTGCCAGCAGCTTAGCGACGGCAGGGGTTAATGAAAAACTGTTTTTT.

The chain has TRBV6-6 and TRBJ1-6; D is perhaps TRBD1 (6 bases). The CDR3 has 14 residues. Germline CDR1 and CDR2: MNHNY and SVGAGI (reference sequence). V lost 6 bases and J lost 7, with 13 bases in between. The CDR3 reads CASSRQGNNSPLHF. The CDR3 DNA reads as TGTGCCAGCAGCCGTCAGGGGAACAATTCACCCCTCCACTTT.

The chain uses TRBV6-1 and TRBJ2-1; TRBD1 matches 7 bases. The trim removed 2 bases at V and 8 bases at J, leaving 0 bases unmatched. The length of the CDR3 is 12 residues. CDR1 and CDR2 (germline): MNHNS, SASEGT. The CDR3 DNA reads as TGTGCCAGCAGTGAACAGGGGGATGAGCAGTTCTTC. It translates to CASSEQGDEQFF.

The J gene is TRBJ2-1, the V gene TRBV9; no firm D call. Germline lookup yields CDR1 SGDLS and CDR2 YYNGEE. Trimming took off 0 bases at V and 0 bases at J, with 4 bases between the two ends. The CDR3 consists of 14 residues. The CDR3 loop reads CASSVDSSYNEQFF. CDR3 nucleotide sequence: TGTGCCAGCAGCGTAGACAGCTCCTACAATGAGCAGTTCTTC. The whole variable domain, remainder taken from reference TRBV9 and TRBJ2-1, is DSGVTQTPKHLITATGQRVTLRCSPRSGDLSVYWYQQSLDQGLQFLIQYYNGEERAKGNILERFSAQQFPDLHSELNLSSLELGDSALYFCASSVDSSYNEQFFGPGTRLTVL.

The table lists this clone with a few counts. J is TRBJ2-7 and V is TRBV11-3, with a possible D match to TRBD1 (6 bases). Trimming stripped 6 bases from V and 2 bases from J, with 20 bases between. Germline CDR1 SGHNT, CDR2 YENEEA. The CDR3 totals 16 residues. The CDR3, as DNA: TGTGCCAGCAGTAATCGGGGAAGGGGGTACGCCTACGAGCAGTACTTC. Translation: CASSNRGRGYAYEQYF.

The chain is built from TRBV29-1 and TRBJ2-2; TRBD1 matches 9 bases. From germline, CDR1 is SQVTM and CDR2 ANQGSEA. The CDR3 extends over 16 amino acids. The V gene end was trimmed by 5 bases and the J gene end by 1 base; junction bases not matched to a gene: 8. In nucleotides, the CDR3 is TGCAGCGTTCAAACGCAGGGACAGGGGAACACCGGGGAGCTGTTTTTT. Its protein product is CSVQTQGQGNTGELFF.

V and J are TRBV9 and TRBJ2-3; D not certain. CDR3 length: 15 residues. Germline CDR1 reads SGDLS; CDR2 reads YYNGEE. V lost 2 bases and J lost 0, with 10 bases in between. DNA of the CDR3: TGTGCCAGCAGCGTCCGTCTGGCTAGCACAGATACGCAGTATTTT. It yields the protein CASSVRLASTDTQYF.

The CDR3 here is CASSLATQGYEQYF. The DNA of the CDR3 is TGCGCCAGCAGCTTGGCGACTCAGGGCTACGAGCAGTACTTC. The genes are TRBV5-1 and TRBJ2-7, with D perhaps matching TRBD1 (5 bases). Trimming stripped 0 bases from V and 3 bases from J, with 10 bases between. Germline V gene sequence: CDR1 SGHRS, CDR2 YFSETQ. This CDR3 comprises 14 residues.

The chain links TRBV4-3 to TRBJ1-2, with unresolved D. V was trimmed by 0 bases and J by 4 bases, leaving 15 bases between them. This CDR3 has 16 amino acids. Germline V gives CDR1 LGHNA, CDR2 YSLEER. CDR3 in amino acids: CASSQDYAGNPYGYTF. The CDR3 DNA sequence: TGCGCCAGCAGCCAAGATTATGCGGGTAACCCCTATGGCTACACCTTC.

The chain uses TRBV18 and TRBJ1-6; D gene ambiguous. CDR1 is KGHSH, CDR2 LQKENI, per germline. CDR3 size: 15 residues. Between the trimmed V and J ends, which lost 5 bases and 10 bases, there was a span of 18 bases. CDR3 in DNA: TGTGCCAGCTCAGCAAATCTCGATAGAGGGTCACCCCTCCACTTT. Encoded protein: CASSANLDRGSPLHF.

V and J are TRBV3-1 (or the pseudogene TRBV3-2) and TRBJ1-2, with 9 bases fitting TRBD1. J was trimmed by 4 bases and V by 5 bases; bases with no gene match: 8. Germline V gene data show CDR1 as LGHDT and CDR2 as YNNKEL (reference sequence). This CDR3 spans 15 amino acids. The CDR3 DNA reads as TGTGCCAGCAGCTTCGGGACAGGGAGTAGCTATGGCTACACCTTC. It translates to CASSFGTGSSYGYTF.

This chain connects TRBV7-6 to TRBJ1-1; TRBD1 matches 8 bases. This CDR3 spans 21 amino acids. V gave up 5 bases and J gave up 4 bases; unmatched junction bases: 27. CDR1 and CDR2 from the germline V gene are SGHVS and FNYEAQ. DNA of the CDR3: TGTGCCAGCAGCCATAAAAGGACGGATAGGGACAGGATGAGGCTTGGCACTGAAGCTTTCTTT. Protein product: CASSHKRTDRDRMRLGTEAFF.

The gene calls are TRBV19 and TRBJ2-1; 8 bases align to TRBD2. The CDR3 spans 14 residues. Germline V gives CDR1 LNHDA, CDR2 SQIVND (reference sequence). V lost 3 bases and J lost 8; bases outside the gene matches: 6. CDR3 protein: CASSISGSLDEQFF. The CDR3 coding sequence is TGTGCCAGTAGTATCAGCGGGAGTCTGGATGAGCAGTTCTTC.

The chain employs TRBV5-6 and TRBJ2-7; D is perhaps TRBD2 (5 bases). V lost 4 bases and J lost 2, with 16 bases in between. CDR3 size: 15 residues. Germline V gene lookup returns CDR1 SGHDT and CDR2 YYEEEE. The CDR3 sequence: CASSARELEAYEQYF. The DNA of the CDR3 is TGTGCCAGCAGCGCCCGGGAACTTGAAGCCTACGAGCAGTACTTC.

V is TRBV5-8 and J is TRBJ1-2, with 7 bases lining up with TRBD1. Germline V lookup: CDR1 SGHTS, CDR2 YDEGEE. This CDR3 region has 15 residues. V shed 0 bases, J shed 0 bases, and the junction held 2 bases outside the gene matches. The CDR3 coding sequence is TGTGCCAGCAGCTTGGTTCAGGGGGCTAACTATGGCTACACCTTC. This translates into CASSLVQGANYGYTF.

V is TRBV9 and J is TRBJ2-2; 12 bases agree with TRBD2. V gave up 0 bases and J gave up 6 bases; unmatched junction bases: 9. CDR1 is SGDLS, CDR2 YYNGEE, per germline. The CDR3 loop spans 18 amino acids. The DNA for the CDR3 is TGTGCCAGCAGCGTAGGTCCTAGCGGGAGGGCCTCGTCCGGGGAGCTGTTTTTT. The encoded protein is CASSVGPSGRASSGELFF.